Detailed here is one T cell receptor beta chain. The antigen it recognizes is unknown. There are no base qualities to consult, and no much larger clone falls within one base. The library came from PCR. At the Johns Hopkins FTIC core, DNA from the cultured CD4+ T cells underwent TCR sequencing with the Oncomine TCR Beta short-read assay. The QIAamp micro DNA kit was used to extract genomic DNA from the cultured CD4+ T cells. Oncomine TCR Beta libraries from cultured CD4+ T cells were pooled using unique dual indexes and sequenced on an Illumina iSeq 100. In the authors' own workflow: Non-productive sequences were filtered out, and CDR3s that did not start with C, did not end with F or W, or were shorter than 7 amino acids were discarded. The MANAFEST web application identified antigen-specific clonotypes by comparing peptide-stimulated wells against reference wells and other culture wells. An FDR below 0.05, an odds ratio above 5, and a productive frequency above 0.1% in at least two of three replicate wells were required for clones to be considered positive. A clonotype counted as cross-reactive if it showed significant expansion both in the SARS-CoV-2 spike wells and in at least one common cold coronavirus spike condition. Using R version 3.6.1, CDR3 homology was evaluated through Levenshtein distances (stringdist) along with unrooted phylogenetic trees (ape). In-frame beta chains were kept once TCRdb had trimmed the public reads at Q25 with fastp and called clones with MiXCR. CDR3 protein sequences are deduplicated, and each keeps its most common genes and DNA. The V and J calls follow TCRdb's processing rather than the paper's. The sample table records approximately 18,000 distinct CDR3 sequences; around 50% of these occur just once. Under 20% of the sample rests with the top ten.

This specimen's time point label, interpreted: late sampling 161 to 241 days after vaccination in three convalescent patients. The sample's treatment or condition label, decoded: approximately 11-day PBMC culture with coronavirus spike peptide pools or control peptides (ViraFEST assay). The ViraFEST assay, used in the study, expanded antigen-specific T cells with peptide pools and then identified the expanded clonotypes through TCR sequencing. Positive SARS-CoV-2 PCR tests in the convalescent patients dated from March to December 2020, before Alpha, Beta and Delta variants emerged in the United States. Each well held millions of PBMCs cultured in IMDM containing around 5% human AB serum and around 9.2 IU/ml IL-2, with 8.5 to 10 ug/ml peptide pools added. On days 3 and 7, half of the culture medium was replaced with fresh IL-2-containing medium. After about nine days of culture, CD4+ T cells were isolated by negative selection with the EasySep CD4+ T cell isolation kit. PBMCs were separated from whole blood using Ficoll-Paque Plus gradient centrifugation and then either used fresh or cryopreserved at -140C. Each culture condition was generally run in triplicate wells.

The data were taken from a study of vaccination and CD4 T cells after COVID-19 (dated by TCRdb to between 2022 and 2023). A note on the overall study: SARS-CoV-2 positivity had been established in the convalescent patients by nasal swab PCR, and mild disease was recorded in several of these patients and severe disease in one. Six males and four females were included in the convalescent cohort, with two Hispanic individuals, seven Caucasians, two Asians and one multiracial person represented. Two doses of either the Pfizer-BioNTech BNT162b2 vaccine (n=8) or the Moderna mRNA-1273 vaccine (n=2) were administered to participants. Post-COVID blood samples from convalescent patients were collected a median of roughly 100 days after diagnosis, with a range of roughly 35 to 180 days. Post-vaccine blood samples were collected a median of around 2.5 months after the second vaccine dose, ranging from roughly 13 to 250 days. For a few convalescent patients, samples were collected at an early post-vaccination timepoint (day 14) as well as at a late post-vaccination timepoint (days 161 to 241). For stimulating the cultures, overlapping spike peptide pools were used, derived from SARS-CoV-2 as well as from the common cold coronaviruses HCoV-NL63, HCoV-OC43 and HCoV-229E. As controls, cultures received a CEFX viral epitope pool (the positive control), an HIV-1 Nef peptide pool (the negative control), or no peptide at all. The spike-specific CD4+ TCR repertoire was compared before and after mRNA vaccination in fewer than eleven COVID-19 convalescent patients and several infection-naive healthy vaccine recipients.

Points the paper makes about the study in general: In convalescent patients, nearly all vaccine-specific clones (304 of 307) were found to be mono-reactive for SARS-CoV-2 spike rather than cross-reactive with common cold coronaviruses. The study included relatively few convalescent patients and did not analyze early timepoints after natural infection. In convalescent patients, a median roughly 87% of post-vaccine SARS-CoV-2-reactive clones were detected only after vaccination, and vaccine-specific priming was suggested by this finding. The median count of SARS-CoV-2-reactive clonotypes went up from approximately 20 after infection to about 40 after vaccination, although the change was not significant.

CDR1 and CDR2, per the germline V gene (reference sequence), are MNHEY and SMNVEV. V is pruned by 5 bases and J by 3 bases, leaving 8 bases of the junction without a gene match. The CDR3 starts with the cysteine, ends with the phenylalanine, and has 15 residues. The DNA shown is the 45-base CDR3, in frame from base 1. This TCR came from a human donor who had recovered from COVID-19. The sample in question was CD4+ T cells from blood, cultured in vitro, obtained about 7 months after SARS-CoV-2 vaccination. The chain joins TRBV27 to TRBJ1-2, and TRBD1 aligns with 8 junction nucleotides. The nucleotide sequence is given as TGTGCCAGCAGTCCCCAACAGGGGGTTGACTATGGCTACACCTTC. This sequence encodes CASSPQQGVDYGYTF.